The entry that follows covers one TCR beta chain sequence. No antigen is known for it. Some clones are missing from TCRdb's copy, which holds only in-frame ones; the method was immunoSEQ multiplex PCR. This table has tens of thousands of clones, more than 85% appearing once. These data come from a study of OX40 agonist ivuxolimab in advanced cancers. Study at large: The study gave patients intravenous ivuxolimab at 0.01 to 10 mg/kg every 2 weeks. Study results and caveats: CD4+ T cells averaged fewer expanded clones than CD8+ T cells.

V was shortened by 4 bases and J by 0 bases, with 6 bases between the two germline ends. The CDR3 has 13 residues. From germline, CDR1 is KGHSH and CDR2 LQKENI. Researchers took blood at baseline, on cycle 4 day 1, and on cycle 7 day 1. The chain has TRBV18 and TRBJ1-1; D gene unclear. The clonotype originates from an adult with an advanced solid tumor such as melanoma, head and neck, liver or kidney cancer. The starting material was CD4+ or CD8+ T cells sorted from blood, obtained in a trial of the OX40 agonist ivuxolimab. CDR3 loop: CASSQDMNTEAFF. For the CDR3, the DNA is TGTGCCAGCTCACAGGATATGAACACTGAAGCTTTCTTT.